This entry concerns a single TCR beta chain. Its antigen remains unknown. The source of the sample is a study of T cells expressing NK-cell markers. Across the study: Sorted CD3+CD56+NKG2C+, CD3+CD56+NKG2C- and CD3+CD56-NKG2C+ T cells supplied TCR beta repertoires. Just one sequenced donor of eight was HCMV-seronegative, while seven were seropositive. Whole-study findings and limits: A handful of donors likewise had their CD3+CD56-NKG2C+ fraction led by these clonotypes.

It was by 5'RACE template switching with UMIs that TCR beta cDNA was made. TCRdb processed the 5' RACE reads again and assigns one entry to each CDR3 protein, with no DNA. This table lists hundreds of thousands of distinct CDR3 sequences. This CDR3 contains 15 residues. Per germline, CDR1 GTSNPN and CDR2 SVGIG (reference sequence). The receptor comes from a woman aged 18 to 75 in good health. Material for sequencing was blood T cells: a sorted CD56 or NKG2C T cell subset, CD4+ or CD8+ T cells, or bulk PBMC T cells (not recorded which). The J gene is TRBJ2-7, the V gene TRBV30. The CDR3 sequence is CAWSVINLRSYEQYF.